The sequence of this T cell receptor beta chain was determined in a study of blood T cell repertoires in COVID-19. As for the study in general: Specimens from acute and convalescent COVID-19 originated in the United States, Italy and Spain. Sample material is recorded as cDNA or gDNA derived from T cells, B-cell-depleted T cells, or PBMCs.

In the authors' workflow: Nucleated cell counts were estimated from reference gene primer amplification. Libraries were prepared by immunoSEQ multiplex PCR; TCRdb keeps only in-frame clonotypes and omits some of them. V and J calls and clone size come straight from that table; D and trimming were deduced from the DNA. The sample holds 270,000 or so clones; 80% to 90% are singletons and the top ten take 8% to 9.5%. The CDR3 extends over 15 amino acids. V was cut by 7 bases and J by 3 bases, with 19 bases left in between. Germline V gene lookup returns CDR1 MDHEN and CDR2 SYDVKM. This TCR came from a woman aged 45-65 years who had recovered from COVID-19. The V gene is TRBV28, the J gene TRBJ2-7; maybe TRBD2 (6 bases). What was sequenced was peripheral blood. For the CDR3, the DNA is TGTGCCAGCAAACCGTGGGGGGTCGTTAGCTACGAGCAGTACTTC. This gives the protein CASKPWGVVSYEQYF.